This section outlines one T cell receptor (beta chain) sequence together with its context. A single record per CDR3 protein comes from TCRdb applying MiXCR to the 5' RACE reads. The sample contains hundreds of thousands of distinct CDR3 sequences, 17% of which appear only once. This sample stems from a study of T cells after yellow fever vaccination. Unmatched junction bases numbered 4, after V lost 5 bases and J lost 8 bases. The CDR3 is 13 amino acids. The chain uses TRBV12-3 or TRBV12-4 and TRBJ2-4, with TRBD1 identical over 9 bases. Specimen: PBMCs, collected 5 days after the first yellow fever vaccination. The sequence derives from a man aged 18 to 29 who received the YFV17D yellow fever vaccine. CDR3 coding DNA: TGTGCCAGCAGTCGGACAGGGGTATACATTCAGTACTTC. This codes for CASSRTGVYIQYF.